The present TCR beta chain was sequenced within a study of CD4+ T cells in melanoma. Produced via immunoSEQ multiplex PCR; TCRdb's table is partial and in-frame only. The sample holds tens of thousands of clones, approximately 74% seen once. V dropped 8 bases and J dropped 3 bases, with 22 bases sitting between them. This CDR3 has 17 residues. Looked up from germline, CDR1 is SGHVS and CDR2 is FNYEAQ. This clonotype originated in a human donor with melanoma. This chain connects TRBV7-6 to TRBJ1-4; D is possibly TRBD1 (5 bases). The sample consisted of tumor tissue. The CDR3 loop is CASSGRTGNPSNEKLFF. The CDR3 nucleotides read TGTGCCAGCTCGGGTCGAACAGGAAACCCATCTAATGAAAAACTGTTTTTT.